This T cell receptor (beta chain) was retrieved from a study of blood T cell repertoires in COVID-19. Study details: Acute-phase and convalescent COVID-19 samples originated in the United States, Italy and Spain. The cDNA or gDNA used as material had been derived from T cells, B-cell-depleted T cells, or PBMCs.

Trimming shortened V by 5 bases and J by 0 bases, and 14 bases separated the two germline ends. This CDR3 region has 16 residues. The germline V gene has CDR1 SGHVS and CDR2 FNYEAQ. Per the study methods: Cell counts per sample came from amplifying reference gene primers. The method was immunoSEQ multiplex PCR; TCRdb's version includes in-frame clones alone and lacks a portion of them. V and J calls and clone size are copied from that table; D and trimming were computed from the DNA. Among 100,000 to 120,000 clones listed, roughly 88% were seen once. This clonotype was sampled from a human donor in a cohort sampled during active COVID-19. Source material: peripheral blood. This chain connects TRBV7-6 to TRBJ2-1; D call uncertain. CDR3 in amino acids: CASSPAPPSSYNEQFF. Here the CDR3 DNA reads TGTGCCAGCAGCCCCGCCCCCCCGAGCTCCTACAATGAGCAGTTCTTC.